This T cell receptor (beta chain) was recorded in a study of blood T cell repertoires in COVID-19. The wider study: Some COVID-19 samples were acute and others convalescent; all came from the United States, Italy and Spain.

V gave up 5 bases and J gave up 1 base; unmatched junction bases: 5. CDR1 and CDR2 (germline): SEHNR, FQNEAQ (reference sequence). This CDR3 is 16 amino acids long. In the authors' workflow: For nucleated cells, counts were estimated from reference gene primer amplification. Sequencing used immunoSEQ multiplex PCR; TCRdb keeps in-frame clones, though not all of them. Clonal size and the V and J genes are those of that table, whereas D and trimming came from the DNA. The data contain tens of thousands of clones, approximately 85% of them singletons. Sequencing was carried out using peripheral blood. The chain joins TRBV7-9 to TRBJ2-5; 12 nucleotides agree with TRBD2. The receptor was isolated from a man aged 70-80 years with acute or convalescent COVID-19. This chain's CDR3 is CASSRTSGNTQETQYF. DNA for the CDR3: TGTGCCAGCAGCAGGACTAGCGGGAATACCCAAGAGACCCAGTACTTC.